Each of the 19 T cell receptor beta chains below was sequenced from the same sample in a study of CD8 T cells in Susac syndrome (dated by TCRdb to 2018 to 2020). The library was generated by the immunoSEQ multiplex PCR assay. RNA was extracted using the RNeasy kit, and about 0.45 to 1 ug of the RNA was reverse transcribed with random hexamers. TCRdb applied fastp at Q25 and MiXCR to the public reads, then kept only in-frame beta chains. Under each unique CDR3 protein, matching rows form one entry showing the most common genes and DNA. Counted in this sample were approximately 280,000 distinct CDR3 sequences; 70% to 90% of them appeared once. Over 0.1% of the sample is taken by the ten largest. The sequencing sample was made of CD8+ T cells from PBMCs. The receptors derive from a human donor with multiple sclerosis.

The chain recombines TRBV21-1 with TRBJ2-2. TRBV21-1 is a known pseudogene. The CDR3 totals 12 residues. CDR3 amino acids: CASSRRTGELFF. The CDR3 bases are TGTGCCAGCAGCAGGCGCACCGGGGAGCTGTTTTTT.

This chain uses TRBV6-1 with TRBJ2-1; D might be TRBD2 (6 bases). Germline V gene data show CDR1 as MNHNS and CDR2 as SASEGT. This CDR3 region has 14 residues. V shed 1 base and J shed 5 bases, with 9 bases lying between them. The CDR3 sequence is CASSEDGSHNEQFF. In DNA, the CDR3 is TGTGCCAGCAGTGAAGACGGGAGCCACAATGAGCAGTTCTTC.

This clonotype was picked up one time. This chain links TRBV19 with TRBJ1-1; 7 nucleotides align to TRBD1. In germline, CDR1 is LNHDA, CDR2 SQIVND (reference sequence). V shed 5 bases and J 0 bases; nucleotides not matched to a gene: 6. This CDR3 region has 15 residues. CDR3: CASSLWDRLNTEAFF. CDR3 in DNA: TGTGCCAGTAGTCTATGGGACAGACTGAACACTGAAGCTTTCTTT.

This chain uses TRBV23-1 with TRBJ1-1, with D unclear. TRBV23-1 is an open reading frame, and its role is uncertain. V lost 2 bases to trimming and J lost 5 bases, with 9 bases between them. The CDR3 totals 13 residues. In DNA, the CDR3 is TGCGCCAGCAGTCAACCCTTTGGGACTGAAGCTTTCTTT. Amino acids: CASSQPFGTEAFF.

The V gene is TRBV28, the J gene TRBJ1-5; TRBD1 might be the D (6 bases). V dropped 5 bases and J dropped 5 bases, with 19 bases sitting between them. CDR1 and CDR2 from the germline V gene are MDHEN and SYDVKM. The CDR3 spans 16 residues. DNA of the CDR3: TGTGCCAGCAGTCCCTGGACAGCCCTTTCTCATCAGCCCCAGCATTTT. Its protein product is CASSPWTALSHQPQHF. Supplemented by reference TRBV28 and TRBJ1-5, the full variable domain reads DVKVTQSSRYLVKRTGEKVFLECVQDMDHENMFWYRQDPGLGLRLIYFSYDVKMKEKGDIPEGYSVSREKKERFSLILESASTNQTSMYLCASSPWTALSHQPQHFGDGTRLSIL.

The chain uses TRBV15 and TRBJ2-1; 9 bases fit TRBD2. V lost 1 base to trimming and J lost 3 bases; unmatched junction nucleotides: 4. The CDR3 runs 16 residues. Germline values: CDR1 LNHNV, CDR2 YYDKDF (reference sequence). The CDR3 DNA reads as TGTGCCACCAGCAGAGGGGTAGCGGGGGTCTACAATGAGCAGTTCTTC. Its protein product is CATSRGVAGVYNEQFF.

The chain is built from TRBV28 and TRBJ2-6; D may be TRBD2 (5 bases). The CDR3 has 18 amino acids. Trimming shortened V by 6 bases and J by 0 bases, and 18 bases separated the two germline ends. Germline lookup yields CDR1 MDHEN and CDR2 SYDVKM. Here the CDR3 reads CASRVQSGWSSGANVLTF. CDR3 nucleotides: TGTGCCAGCAGGGTCCAGAGCGGTTGGAGCTCTGGGGCCAACGTCCTGACTTTC.

The V and J genes are TRBV20-1 and TRBJ2-7; unclear D gene. There are 15 residues in the CDR3. Trimming removed 6 bases at V and 4 bases at J, with 22 bases between. Germline values: CDR1 DFQATT, CDR2 SNEGSKA (reference sequence). This chain's CDR3 is CSARELKASRYEQYF. The DNA of the CDR3 is TGCAGTGCCCGCGAATTGAAGGCAAGCAGGTACGAGCAGTACTTC.

For the CDR3, the DNA is TGCGCCAGCTGGGCCTCCAGGACGGGAGGGACCGGGGAGCTGTTTTTT. Translated: CASWASRTGGTGELFF. The V and J genes are TRBV5-1 and TRBJ2-2, with 8 bases fitting TRBD2. CDR1 is SGHRS and CDR2 is YFSETQ in the germline V gene. With V trimmed by 7 bases and J by 5 bases, 13 bases remained unmatched. The CDR3 spans 16 residues.

The V and J genes are TRBV12-5 and TRBJ2-7, with D unclear. The V end lost 3 bases, the J end lost 4 bases, and 7 bases lay between the germline ends. The CDR3 consists of 12 residues. Germline assignment: CDR1 LGHNT and CDR2 FRNRAP. CDR3 sequence (DNA): TGTGCTAGTGGTTTTCTTGGGTACGAGCAGTACTTC. Protein: CASGFLGYEQYF.

The chain uses TRBV12-3 or TRBV12-4 and TRBJ2-7; TRBD1 is a possible D gene (5 bases). V gave up 3 bases and J gave up 2 bases, with 14 bases separating them. This CDR3 contains 15 residues. The CDR3 nucleotides are TGTGCCAGCAGTTTCTCCCGCGACAGCACCTACGAGCAGTACTTC. This gives the protein CASSFSRDSTYEQYF.

This clonotype was seen once. The J gene is TRBJ2-1, the V gene TRBV7-9, with 13 nucleotides matching TRBD2. The J segment lost 8 bases and the V segment lost 5 bases, leaving 6 bases of the junction unmatched. CDR1 and CDR2 from the germline V gene are SEHNR and FQNEAQ (reference sequence). There are 15 residues in the CDR3. In DNA form, the CDR3 reads TGTGCCAGCAGCGAACTAGCGGGAGGGCCCGATGAGCAGTTCTTC. It codes for CASSELAGGPDEQFF.

The chain combines TRBV4-1 with TRBJ2-2; no clear D. The germline V gene encodes CDR1 MGHRA and CDR2 YSYEKL. The V gene lost 1 base and the J gene lost 4 bases, with 13 bases spanning the gap. There are 16 residues in the CDR3. This chain's CDR3 is CASSQAVQFSTGELFF. Written as DNA, the CDR3 is TGCGCCAGCAGCCAAGCCGTTCAGTTTAGCACCGGGGAGCTGTTTTTT.

The table lists this clonotype with a few counts. The rearrangement uses TRBV30 and TRBJ1-2; TRBD1 is a possible D gene (5 bases). Trimming took 1 base from V and 4 from J, leaving 13 bases between them. The germline V gene has CDR1 GTSNPN and CDR2 SVGIG (reference sequence). The CDR3 contains 14 residues. The CDR3 DNA reads as TGTGCCTGGAGTGAGGGGTACGGGGGCTATGGCTACACCTTC. Its translation is CAWSEGYGGYGYTF.

The chain combines TRBV9 with TRBJ2-7, with D possibly being TRBD1 (5 bases). Germline V lookup: CDR1 SGDLS, CDR2 YYNGEE. Trimming left V 0 bases short and J 1 base short, with 11 bases between. The CDR3 spans 15 residues. The CDR3 sequence: CASSVADSLSYEQYF. CDR3 DNA sequence: TGTGCCAGCAGCGTAGCTGACAGCCTTTCCTACGAGCAGTACTTC.

This clonotype was found a few times. The chain has TRBV27 and TRBJ2-7; D is undetermined. CDR3 size: 13 residues. The germline gives CDR1 MNHEY, CDR2 SMNVEV (reference sequence). V dropped 3 bases and J dropped 3 bases, with 9 bases sitting between them. CDR3 region: CASSLLASYEQYF. In nucleotides, the CDR3 is TGTGCCAGCAGTTTGCTGGCGAGCTACGAGCAGTACTTC.

This chain joins TRBV9 and TRBJ1-2; 7 nucleotides match TRBD1. V shed 0 bases, J shed 4 bases, and the junction held 3 bases outside the gene matches. Looked up from germline, CDR1 is SGDLS and CDR2 is YYNGEE. This CDR3 spans 14 amino acids. The DNA for the CDR3 is TGTGCCAGCAGCGTAGAAGGACAGGCCTATGGCTACACCTTC. Amino acid sequence: CASSVEGQAYGYTF.

The chain has TRBV29-1 and TRBJ2-2; TRBD2 might be the D (6 bases). The CDR3 totals 18 residues. In germline, CDR1 is SQVTM, CDR2 ANQGSEA. With 8 bases removed from V and 0 bases from J, the gap between germline ends came to 25 bases. The CDR3 region has the DNA TGCAGCATTGTTTCCCGACCCGACTTAGCGGCGAACACCGGGGAGCTGTTTTTT. The encoded protein is CSIVSRPDLAANTGELFF.

V usage is TRBV7-9 and J usage is TRBJ2-7; the D call may be TRBD1 or TRBD2 (5 bases each). Germline V lookup: CDR1 SEHNR, CDR2 FQNEAQ (reference sequence). The CDR3 sequence is 15 residues long. V lost 5 bases to trimming and J lost 4 bases, with 18 bases between them. The CDR3 coding sequence is TGTGCCAGCAGCGCCCGGGACCAGGATCCGTACGAGCAGTACTTC. It codes for CASSARDQDPYEQYF.